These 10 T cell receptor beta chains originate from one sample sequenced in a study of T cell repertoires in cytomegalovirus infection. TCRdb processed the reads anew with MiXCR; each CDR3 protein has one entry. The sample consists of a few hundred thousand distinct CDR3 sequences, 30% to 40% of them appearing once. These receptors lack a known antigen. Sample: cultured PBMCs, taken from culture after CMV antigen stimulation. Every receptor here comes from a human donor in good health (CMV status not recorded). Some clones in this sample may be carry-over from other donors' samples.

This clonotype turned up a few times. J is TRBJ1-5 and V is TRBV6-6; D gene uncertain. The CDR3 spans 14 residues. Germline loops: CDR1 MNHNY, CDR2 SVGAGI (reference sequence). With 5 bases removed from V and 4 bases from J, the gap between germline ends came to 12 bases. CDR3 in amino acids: CASSQGLPNQPQHF. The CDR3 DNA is TGTGCCAGCAGTCAAGGACTGCCGAATCAGCCCCAGCATTTT.

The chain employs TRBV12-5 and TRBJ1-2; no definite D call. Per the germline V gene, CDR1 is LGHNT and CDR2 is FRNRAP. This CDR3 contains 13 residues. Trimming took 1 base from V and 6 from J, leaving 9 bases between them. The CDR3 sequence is CASGLGPKDGYTF. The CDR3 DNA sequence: TGTGCTAGTGGTTTGGGCCCAAAGGATGGCTACACCTTC.

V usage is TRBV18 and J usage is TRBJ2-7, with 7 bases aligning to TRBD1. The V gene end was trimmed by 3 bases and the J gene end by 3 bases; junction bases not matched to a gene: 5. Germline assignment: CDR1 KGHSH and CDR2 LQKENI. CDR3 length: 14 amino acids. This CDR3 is CASSPPGQSYEQYF. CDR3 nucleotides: TGTGCCAGCTCACCCCCGGGACAGAGCTACGAGCAGTACTTC. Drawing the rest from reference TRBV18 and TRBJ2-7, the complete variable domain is NAGVMQNPRHLVRRRGQEARLRCSPMKGHSHVYWYRQLPEEGLKFMVYLQKENIIDESGMPKERFSAEFPKEGPSILRIQQVVRGDSAAYFCASSPPGQSYEQYFGPGTRLTVT.

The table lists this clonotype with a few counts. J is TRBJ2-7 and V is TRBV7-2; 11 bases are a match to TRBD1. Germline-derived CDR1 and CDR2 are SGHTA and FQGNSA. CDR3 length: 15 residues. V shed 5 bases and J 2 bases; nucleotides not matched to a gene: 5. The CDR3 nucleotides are TGTGCCAGCAGCCACCGGACAGGGGGCCCCTACGAGCAGTACTTC. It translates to CASSHRTGGPYEQYF.

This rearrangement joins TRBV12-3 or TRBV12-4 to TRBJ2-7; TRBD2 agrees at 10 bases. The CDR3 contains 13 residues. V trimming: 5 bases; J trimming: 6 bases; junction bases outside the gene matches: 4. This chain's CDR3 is CASSPLAGVEQYF. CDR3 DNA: TGTGCCAGCAGTCCTCTAGCGGGAGTCGAGCAGTACTTC.

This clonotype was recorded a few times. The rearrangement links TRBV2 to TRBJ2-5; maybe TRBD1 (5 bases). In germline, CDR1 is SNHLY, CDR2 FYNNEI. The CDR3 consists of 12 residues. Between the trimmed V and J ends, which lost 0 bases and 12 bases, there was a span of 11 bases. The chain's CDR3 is CASSEAPRQKYF. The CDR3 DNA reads TGTGCCAGCAGTGAAGCGCCGAGACAGAAGTACTTC.

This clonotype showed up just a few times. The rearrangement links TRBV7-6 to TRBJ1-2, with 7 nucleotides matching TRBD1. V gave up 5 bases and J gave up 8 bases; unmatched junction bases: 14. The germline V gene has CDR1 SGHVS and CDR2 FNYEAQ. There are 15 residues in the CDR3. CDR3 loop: CASSQGDYLSGGYTF. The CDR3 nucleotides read TGTGCCAGCAGCCAGGGGGACTATCTCTCGGGAGGCTACACCTTC.

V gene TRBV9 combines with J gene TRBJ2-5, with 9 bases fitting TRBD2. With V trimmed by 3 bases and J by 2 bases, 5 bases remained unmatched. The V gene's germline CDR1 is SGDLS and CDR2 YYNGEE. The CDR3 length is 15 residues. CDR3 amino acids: CASSDSGSRQETQYF. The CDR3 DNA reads TGTGCCAGCAGCGATAGCGGGAGTAGGCAAGAGACCCAGTACTTC.

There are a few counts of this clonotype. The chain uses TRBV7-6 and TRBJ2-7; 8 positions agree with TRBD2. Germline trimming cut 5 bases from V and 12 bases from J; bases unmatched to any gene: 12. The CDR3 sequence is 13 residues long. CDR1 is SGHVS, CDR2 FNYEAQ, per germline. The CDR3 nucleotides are TGTGCCAGCAGCGCAATCCTAGCGGGCCGTTGGTACGTC. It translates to CASSAILAGRWYV.

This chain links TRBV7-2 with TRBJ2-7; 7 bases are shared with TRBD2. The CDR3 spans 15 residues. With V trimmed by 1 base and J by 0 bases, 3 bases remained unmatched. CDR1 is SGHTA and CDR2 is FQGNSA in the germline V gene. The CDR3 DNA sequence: TGTGCCAGCAGCTTAGAAGCGGGGAGCTCCTACGAGCAGTACGTC. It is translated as CASSLEAGSSYEQYV.